This T cell receptor (beta chain) was captured in a study of cytomegalovirus exposure and HLA in healthy donors. Study-level points and caveats: Rare TCR sequences predominated, though certain public TCRs were found in many donors. V- and J-gene trimming in TCR beta was tied to a missense DCLRE1C variant by an analysis performed later. Segments of the TCR beta V type were, in most cases, productive about 87% or about 30% of the time in an earlier analysis.

This CDR3 has 15 residues. Germline V gene lookup returns CDR1 SEHNR and CDR2 FQNEAQ (reference sequence). V was trimmed by 4 bases and J by 0 bases, leaving 10 bases between them. PCR was performed using 60 Vbeta and 13 Jbeta primers. Sequencing was performed with immunoSEQ multiplex PCR; in TCRdb, only in-frame clones are kept and a portion is missing. This sample carries 170,000 or so clones, 70% to 85% of them seen once, and the ten largest clones take 1.4%. Points on this clone: The antigen remains undetermined.

This receptor was obtained from a woman in her thirties in good health and CMV-seropositive. The chain is built from TRBV7-9 and TRBJ1-5; D not certain. The sequenced sample consisted of PBMCs. Here the CDR3 reads CASSSTINSNQPQHF. In nucleotides, the CDR3 is TGTGCCAGCAGCTCAACAATCAATAGCAATCAGCCCCAGCATTTT.